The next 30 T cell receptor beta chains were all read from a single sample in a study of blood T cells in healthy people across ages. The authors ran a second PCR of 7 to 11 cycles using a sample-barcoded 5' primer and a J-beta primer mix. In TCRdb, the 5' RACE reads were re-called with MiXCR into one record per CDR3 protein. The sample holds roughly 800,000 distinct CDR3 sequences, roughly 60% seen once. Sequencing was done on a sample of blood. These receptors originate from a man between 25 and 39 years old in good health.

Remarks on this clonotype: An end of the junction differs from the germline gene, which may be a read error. CDR3 nucleotides: TGTGCCAGCGGCTTGCAGGGCGGGAACTACAATGAGCAGTACTTC. It yields the protein CASGLQGGNYNEQYF. This rearrangement joins TRBV5-5 to TRBJ2-1; D possibly corresponds to TRBD2 (6 bases). The J call may be in error: the DNA end matches TRBJ2-7 better. The CDR3 is made up of 15 amino acids. Per the germline V gene, CDR1 is SGHKS and CDR2 is YYEKEE (reference sequence).

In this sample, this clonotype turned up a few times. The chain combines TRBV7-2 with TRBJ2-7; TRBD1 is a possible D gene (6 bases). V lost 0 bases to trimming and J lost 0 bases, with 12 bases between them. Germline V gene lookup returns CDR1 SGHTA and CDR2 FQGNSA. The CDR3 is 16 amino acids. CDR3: CASSLATGHSSYEQYF. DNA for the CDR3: TGTGCCAGCAGCTTAGCTACAGGGCATAGCTCCTACGAGCAGTACTTC.

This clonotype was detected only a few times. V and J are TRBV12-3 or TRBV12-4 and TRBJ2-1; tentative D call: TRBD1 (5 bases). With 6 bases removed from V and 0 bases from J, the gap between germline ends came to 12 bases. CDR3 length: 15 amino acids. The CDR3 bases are TGTGCCAGCAGGGAACAGGCCGACTCCTACAATGAGCAGTTCTTC. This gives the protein CASREQADSYNEQFF.

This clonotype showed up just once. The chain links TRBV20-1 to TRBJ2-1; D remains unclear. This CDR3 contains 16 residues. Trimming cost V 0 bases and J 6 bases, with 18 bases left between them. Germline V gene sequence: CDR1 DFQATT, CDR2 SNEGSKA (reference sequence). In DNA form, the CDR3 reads TGCAGTGCTAGAGATCTGGGGTCATCCACCCCCAATGAGCAGTTCTTC. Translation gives CSARDLGSSTPNEQFF.

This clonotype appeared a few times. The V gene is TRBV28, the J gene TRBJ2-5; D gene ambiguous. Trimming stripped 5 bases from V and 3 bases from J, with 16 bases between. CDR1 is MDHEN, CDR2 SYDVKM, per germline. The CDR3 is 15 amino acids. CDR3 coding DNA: TGTGCCAGCAGTGATCCCTATATTGAGAAAGAGACCCAGTACTTC. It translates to CASSDPYIEKETQYF.

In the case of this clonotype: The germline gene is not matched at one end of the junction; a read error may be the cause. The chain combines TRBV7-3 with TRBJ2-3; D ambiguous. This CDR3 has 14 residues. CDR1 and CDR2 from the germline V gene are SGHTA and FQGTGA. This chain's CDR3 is CANSSDGGTDTQYF. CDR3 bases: TGTGCCAACAGCTCCGACGGTGGCACAGATACGCAGTATTTT.

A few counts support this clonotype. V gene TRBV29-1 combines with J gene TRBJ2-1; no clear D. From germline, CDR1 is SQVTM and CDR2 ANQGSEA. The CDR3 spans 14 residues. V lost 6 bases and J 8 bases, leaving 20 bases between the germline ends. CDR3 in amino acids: CSVVTGMNSYEQFF. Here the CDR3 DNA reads TGCAGCGTGGTCACGGGCATGAATTCGTATGAGCAGTTCTTC.

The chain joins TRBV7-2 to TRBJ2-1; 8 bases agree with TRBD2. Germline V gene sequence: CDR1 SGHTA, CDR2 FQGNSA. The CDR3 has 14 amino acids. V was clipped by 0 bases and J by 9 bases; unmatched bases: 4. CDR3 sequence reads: CASSLAGLGVEQFF. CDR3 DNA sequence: TGTGCCAGCAGCTTAGCGGGACTAGGGGTTGAGCAGTTCTTC.

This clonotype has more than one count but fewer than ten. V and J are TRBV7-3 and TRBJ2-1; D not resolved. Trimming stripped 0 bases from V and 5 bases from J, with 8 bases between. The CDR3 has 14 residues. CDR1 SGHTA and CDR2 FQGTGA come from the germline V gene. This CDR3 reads CASSLTLADNEQFF. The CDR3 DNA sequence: TGTGCCAGCAGCTTAACGCTCGCGGACAATGAGCAGTTCTTC.

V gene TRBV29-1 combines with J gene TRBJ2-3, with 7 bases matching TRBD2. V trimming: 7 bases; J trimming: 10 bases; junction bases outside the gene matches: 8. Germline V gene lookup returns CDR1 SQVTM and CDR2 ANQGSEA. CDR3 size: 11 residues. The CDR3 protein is CSARGEVAQYF. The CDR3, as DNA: TGCAGCGCCCGGGGGGAGGTAGCGCAGTATTTT.

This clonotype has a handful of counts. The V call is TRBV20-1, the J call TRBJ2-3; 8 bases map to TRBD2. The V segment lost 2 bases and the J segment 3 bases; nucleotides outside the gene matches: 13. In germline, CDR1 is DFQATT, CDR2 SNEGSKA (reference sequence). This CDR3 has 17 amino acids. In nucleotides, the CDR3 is TGCAGTGCTAGATTTGGTGGGGGACTAGTGGGTACAGATACGCAGTATTTT. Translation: CSARFGGGLVGTDTQYF.

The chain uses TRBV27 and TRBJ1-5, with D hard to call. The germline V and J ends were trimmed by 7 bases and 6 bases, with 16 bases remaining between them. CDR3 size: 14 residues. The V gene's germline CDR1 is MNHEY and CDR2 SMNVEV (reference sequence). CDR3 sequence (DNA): TGTGCCAGCAATCCGTCGGGTTTTGCTCAGCCCCAGCATTTT. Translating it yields CASNPSGFAQPQHF.

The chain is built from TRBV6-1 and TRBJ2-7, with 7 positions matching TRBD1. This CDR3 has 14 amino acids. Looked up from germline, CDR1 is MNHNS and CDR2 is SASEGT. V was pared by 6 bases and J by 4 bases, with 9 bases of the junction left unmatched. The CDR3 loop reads CASRQQGVFYEQYF. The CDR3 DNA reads TGTGCCAGCAGGCAGCAGGGGGTATTTTACGAGCAGTACTTC.

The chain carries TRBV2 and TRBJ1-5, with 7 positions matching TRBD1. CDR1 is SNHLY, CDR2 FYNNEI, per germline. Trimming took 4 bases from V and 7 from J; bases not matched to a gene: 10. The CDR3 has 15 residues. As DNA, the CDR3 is TGTGCCAGCAGTGGGGAAGGGGGCAAGCGGCAGCCCCAGCATTTT. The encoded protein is CASSGEGGKRQPQHF. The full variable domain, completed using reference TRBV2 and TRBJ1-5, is EPEVTQTPSHQVTQMGQEVILRCVPISNHLYFYWYRQILGQKVEFLVSFYNNEISEKSEIFDDQFSVERPDGSNFTLKIRSTKLEDSAMYFCASSGEGGKRQPQHFGDGTRLSIL.

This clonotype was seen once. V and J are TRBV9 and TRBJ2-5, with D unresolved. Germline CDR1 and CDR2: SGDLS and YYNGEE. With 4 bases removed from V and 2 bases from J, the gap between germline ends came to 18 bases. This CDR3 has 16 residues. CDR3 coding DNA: TGTGCCAGCAGCCCCCGAGACGGCAGCGTACAAGAGACCCAGTACTTC. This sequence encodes CASSPRDGSVQETQYF.

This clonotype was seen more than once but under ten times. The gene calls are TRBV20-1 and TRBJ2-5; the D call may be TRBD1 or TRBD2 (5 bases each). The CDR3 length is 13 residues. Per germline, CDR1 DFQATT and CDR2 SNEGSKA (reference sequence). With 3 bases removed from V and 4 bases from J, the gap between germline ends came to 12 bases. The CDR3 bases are TGCAGTGCTAGGACCCCTGGGGGAGAGACCCAGTACTTC. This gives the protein CSARTPGGETQYF.

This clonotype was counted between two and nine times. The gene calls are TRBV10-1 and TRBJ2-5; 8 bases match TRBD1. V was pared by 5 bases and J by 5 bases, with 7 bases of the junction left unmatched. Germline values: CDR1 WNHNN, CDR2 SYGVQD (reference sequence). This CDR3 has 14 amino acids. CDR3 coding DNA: TGCGCCAGCAGTCCGGGACAGGTCGTGGAGACCCAGTACTTC. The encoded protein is CASSPGQVVETQYF.

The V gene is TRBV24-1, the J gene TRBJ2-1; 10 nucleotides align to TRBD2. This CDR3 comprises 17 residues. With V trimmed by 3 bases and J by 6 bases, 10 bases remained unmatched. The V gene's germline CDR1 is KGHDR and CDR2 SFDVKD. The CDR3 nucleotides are TGTGCCACCAGTGATCCAGCGGGAGGGAGTGTTTCCAATGAGCAGTTCTTC. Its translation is CATSDPAGGSVSNEQFF.

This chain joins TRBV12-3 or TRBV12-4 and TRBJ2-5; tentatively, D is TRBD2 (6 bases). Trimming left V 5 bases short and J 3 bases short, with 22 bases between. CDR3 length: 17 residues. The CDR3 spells CASSPIFGTGEKETQYF. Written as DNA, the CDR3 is TGTGCCAGCAGTCCCATCTTCGGAACGGGGGAGAAAGAGACCCAGTACTTC.

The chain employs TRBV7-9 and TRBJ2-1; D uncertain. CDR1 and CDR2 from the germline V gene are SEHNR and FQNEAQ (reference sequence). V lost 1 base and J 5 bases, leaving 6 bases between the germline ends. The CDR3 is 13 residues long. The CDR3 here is CASSLGVDNEQFF. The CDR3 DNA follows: TGTGCCAGCAGCTTAGGCGTTGACAATGAGCAGTTCTTC.

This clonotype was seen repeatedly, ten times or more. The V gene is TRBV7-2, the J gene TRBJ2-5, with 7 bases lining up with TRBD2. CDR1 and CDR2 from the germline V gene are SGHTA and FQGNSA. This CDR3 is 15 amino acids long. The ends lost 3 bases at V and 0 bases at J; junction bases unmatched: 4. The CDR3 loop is CASSLNGRNQETQYF. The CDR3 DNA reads TGTGCCAGCAGCTTGAACGGGAGGAACCAAGAGACCCAGTACTTC.

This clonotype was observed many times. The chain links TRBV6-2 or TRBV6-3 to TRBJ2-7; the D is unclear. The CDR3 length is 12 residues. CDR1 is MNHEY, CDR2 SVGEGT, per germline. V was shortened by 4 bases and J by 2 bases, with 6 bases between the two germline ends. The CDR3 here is CASSFSPYEQYF. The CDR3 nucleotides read TGTGCCAGCAGTTTCTCCCCCTACGAGCAGTACTTC.

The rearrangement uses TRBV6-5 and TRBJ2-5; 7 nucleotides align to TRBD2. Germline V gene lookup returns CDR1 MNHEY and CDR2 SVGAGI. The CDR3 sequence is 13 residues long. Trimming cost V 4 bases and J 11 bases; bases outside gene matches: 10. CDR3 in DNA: TGTGCCAGCAGTTGCCAACGCGGGGGAGAGCAGTACTTC. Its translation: CASSCQRGGEQYF.

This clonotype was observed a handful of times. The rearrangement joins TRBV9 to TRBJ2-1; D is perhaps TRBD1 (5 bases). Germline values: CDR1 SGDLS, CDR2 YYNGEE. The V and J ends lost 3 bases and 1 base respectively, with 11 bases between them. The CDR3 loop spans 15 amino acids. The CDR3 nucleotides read TGTGCCAGCAGCGCACAGAAGGGGTCCTACAATGAGCAGTTCTTC. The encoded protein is CASSAQKGSYNEQFF.

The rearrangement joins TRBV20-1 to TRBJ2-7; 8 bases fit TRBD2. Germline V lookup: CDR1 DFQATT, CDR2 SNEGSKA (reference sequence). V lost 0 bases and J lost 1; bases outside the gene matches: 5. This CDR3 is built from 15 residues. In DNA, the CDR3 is TGCAGTGCTAGAGAGAGAGCGGGAGCGTCCTACGAGCAGTACTTC. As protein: CSARERAGASYEQYF.

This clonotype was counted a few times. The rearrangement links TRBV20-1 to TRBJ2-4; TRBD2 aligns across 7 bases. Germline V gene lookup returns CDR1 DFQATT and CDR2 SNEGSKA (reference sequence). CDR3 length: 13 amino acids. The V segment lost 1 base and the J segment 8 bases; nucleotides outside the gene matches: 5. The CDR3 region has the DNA TGCAGTGCTAGAGGGGCGGGGGTAGACATTCAGTACTTC. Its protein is CSARGAGVDIQYF.

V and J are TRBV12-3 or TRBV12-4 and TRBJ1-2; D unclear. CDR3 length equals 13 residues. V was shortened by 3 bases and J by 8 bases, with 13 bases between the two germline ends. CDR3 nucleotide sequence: TGTGCCAGCAGTTTTGGAGGCGCCTGGGGCTACACCTTC. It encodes CASSFGGAWGYTF.

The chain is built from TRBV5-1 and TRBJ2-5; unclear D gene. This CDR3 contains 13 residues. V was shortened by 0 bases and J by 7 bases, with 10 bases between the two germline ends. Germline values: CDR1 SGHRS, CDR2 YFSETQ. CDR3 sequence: CASSLVGAGTQYF. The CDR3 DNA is TGCGCCAGCAGCTTGGTTGGAGCAGGGACCCAGTACTTC.

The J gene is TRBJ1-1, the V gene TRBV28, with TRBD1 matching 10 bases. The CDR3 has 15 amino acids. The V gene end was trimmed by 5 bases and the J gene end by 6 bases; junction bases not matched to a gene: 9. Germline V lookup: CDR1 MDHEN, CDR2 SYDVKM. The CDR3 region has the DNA TGTGCCAGCAGTAAGACAGGGGGCGGAAAGCCTGAAGCTTTCTTT. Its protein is CASSKTGGGKPEAFF.

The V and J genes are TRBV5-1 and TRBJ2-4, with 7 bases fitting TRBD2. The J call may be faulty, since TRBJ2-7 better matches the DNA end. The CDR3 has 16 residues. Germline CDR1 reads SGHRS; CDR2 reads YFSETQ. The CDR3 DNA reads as TGCGCCAGTAGAAGGGACTACGACATGAGTGTTTACGAGCAGTACTTC. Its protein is CASRRDYDMSVYEQYF.